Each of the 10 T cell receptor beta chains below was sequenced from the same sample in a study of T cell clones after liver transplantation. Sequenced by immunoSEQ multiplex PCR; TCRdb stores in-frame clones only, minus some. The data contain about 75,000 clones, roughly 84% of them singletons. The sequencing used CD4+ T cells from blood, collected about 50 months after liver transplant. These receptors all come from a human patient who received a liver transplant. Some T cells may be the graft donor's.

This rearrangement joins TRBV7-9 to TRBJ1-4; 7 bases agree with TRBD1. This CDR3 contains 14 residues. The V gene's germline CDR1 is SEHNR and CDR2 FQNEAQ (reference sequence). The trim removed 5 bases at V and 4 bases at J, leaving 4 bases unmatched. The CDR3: CASSGDRINEKLFF. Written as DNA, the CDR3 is TGTGCCAGCAGCGGGGACAGAATTAATGAAAAACTGTTTTTT.

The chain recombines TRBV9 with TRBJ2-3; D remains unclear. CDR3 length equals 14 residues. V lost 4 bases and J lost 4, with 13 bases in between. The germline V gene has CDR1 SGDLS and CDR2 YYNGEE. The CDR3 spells CASSTPASADTQYF. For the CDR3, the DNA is TGTGCCAGCAGCACACCCGCCTCTGCAGATACGCAGTATTTT.

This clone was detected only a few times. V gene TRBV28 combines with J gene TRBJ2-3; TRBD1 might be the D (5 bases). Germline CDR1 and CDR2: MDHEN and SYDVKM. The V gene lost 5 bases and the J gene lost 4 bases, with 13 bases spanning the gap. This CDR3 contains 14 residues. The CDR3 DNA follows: TGTGCCAGCAGTCCCTCATTAGGGGCAGATACGCAGTATTTT. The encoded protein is CASSPSLGADTQYF.

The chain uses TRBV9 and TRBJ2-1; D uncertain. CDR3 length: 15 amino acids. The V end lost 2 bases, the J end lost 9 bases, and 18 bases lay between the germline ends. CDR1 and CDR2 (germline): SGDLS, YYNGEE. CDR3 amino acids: CASSVSSVAIGEQFF. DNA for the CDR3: TGTGCCAGCAGCGTGTCCTCGGTTGCTATCGGTGAGCAGTTCTTC.

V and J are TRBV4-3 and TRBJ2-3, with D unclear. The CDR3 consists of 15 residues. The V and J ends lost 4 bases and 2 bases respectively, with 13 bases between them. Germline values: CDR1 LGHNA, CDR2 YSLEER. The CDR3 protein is CASSPKLSHTDTQYF. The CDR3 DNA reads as TGCGCCAGCAGCCCTAAGTTGAGTCACACAGATACGCAGTATTTT.

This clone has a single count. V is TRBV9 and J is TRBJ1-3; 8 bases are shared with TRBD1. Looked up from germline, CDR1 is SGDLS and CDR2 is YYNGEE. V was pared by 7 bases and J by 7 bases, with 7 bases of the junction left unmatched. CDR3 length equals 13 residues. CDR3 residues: CASGDRGPNTIYF. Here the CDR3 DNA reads TGTGCCAGCGGAGACAGGGGTCCTAACACCATATATTTT. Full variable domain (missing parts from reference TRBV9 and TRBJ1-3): DSGVTQTPKHLITATGQRVTLRCSPRSGDLSVYWYQQSLDQGLQFLIQYYNGEERAKGNILERFSAQQFPDLHSELNLSSLELGDSALYFCASGDRGPNTIYFGEGSWLTVV.

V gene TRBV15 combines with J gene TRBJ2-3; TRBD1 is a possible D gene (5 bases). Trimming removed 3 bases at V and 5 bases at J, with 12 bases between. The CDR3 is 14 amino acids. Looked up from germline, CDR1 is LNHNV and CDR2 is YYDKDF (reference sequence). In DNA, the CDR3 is TGTGCCACCAGCAGGGACATCCTACAAGATACGCAGTATTTT. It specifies CATSRDILQDTQYF.

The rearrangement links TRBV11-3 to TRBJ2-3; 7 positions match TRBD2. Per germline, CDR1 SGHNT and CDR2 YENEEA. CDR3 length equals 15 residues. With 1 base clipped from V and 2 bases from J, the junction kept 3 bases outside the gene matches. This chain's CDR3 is CASSLAGTTTDTQYF. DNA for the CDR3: TGTGCCAGCAGCTTAGCGGGGACTACCACAGATACGCAGTATTTT.

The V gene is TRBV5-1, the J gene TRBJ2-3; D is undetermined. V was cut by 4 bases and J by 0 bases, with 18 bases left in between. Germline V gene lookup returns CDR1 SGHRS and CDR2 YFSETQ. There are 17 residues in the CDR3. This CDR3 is CASSQPSHSSSTDTQYF. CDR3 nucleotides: TGCGCCAGCAGCCAACCCTCTCATAGTAGTAGCACAGATACGCAGTATTTT.

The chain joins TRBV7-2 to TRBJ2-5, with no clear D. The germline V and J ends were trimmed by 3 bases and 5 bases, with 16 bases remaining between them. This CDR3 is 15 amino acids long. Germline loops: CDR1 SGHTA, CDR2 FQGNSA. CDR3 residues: CASSFSGSGVETQYF. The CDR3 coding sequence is TGTGCCAGCAGCTTTTCTGGGTCCGGTGTCGAGACCCAGTACTTC.